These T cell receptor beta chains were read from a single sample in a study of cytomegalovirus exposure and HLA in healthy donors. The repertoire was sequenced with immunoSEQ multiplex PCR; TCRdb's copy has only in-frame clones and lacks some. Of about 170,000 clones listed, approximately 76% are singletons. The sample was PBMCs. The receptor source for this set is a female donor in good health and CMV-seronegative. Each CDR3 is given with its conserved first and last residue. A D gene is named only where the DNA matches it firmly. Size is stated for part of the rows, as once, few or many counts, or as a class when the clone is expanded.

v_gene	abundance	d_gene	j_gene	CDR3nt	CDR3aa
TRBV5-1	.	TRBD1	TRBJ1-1	TGCGCCAGCAGCTCTCGGACAGGGGGCACTGAAGCTTTCTTT	CASSSRTGGTEAFF
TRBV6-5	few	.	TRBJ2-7	TGTGCCAGCAGGTTGGGACTGATAAGCGAGCAGTACTTC	CASRLGLISEQYF
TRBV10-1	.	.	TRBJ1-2	TGCGCCAGCAGTGATCTTAACTATGGCTACACCTTC	CASSDLNYGYTF
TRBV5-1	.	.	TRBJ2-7	TGCGCCAGCAGCTTGGGGCGGGGTAGCTCCTACGAGCAGTACTTC	CASSLGRGSSYEQYF
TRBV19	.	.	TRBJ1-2	TGTGCCAGTAGGCCACAGGGCTCTAACTATGGCTACACCTTC	CASRPQGSNYGYTF
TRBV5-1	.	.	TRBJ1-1	TGCGCCAGCAGCCCACACACCACCCCCACTGAAGCTTTCTTT	CASSPHTTPTEAFF
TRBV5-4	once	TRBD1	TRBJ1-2	TGTGCCAGCAGCCTGCCCGGACAGGCTGATGGCTACACCTTC	CASSLPGQADGYTF
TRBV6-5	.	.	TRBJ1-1	TGTGCCAGCAGGAAGGGGTTTGAATCTGAAGCTTTCTTT	CASRKGFESEAFF
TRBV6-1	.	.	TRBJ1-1	TGTGCCAGCACCCCAGGGACTTATTGGAACACTGAAGCTTTCTTT	CASTPGTYWNTEAFF
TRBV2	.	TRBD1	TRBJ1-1	TGTGCCAGCAGGGGGACAGGACTCACTGAAGCTTTCTTT	CASRGTGLTEAFF
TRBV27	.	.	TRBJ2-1	TGTGCCAGCAGTTCTGGAGTGACTGAGCAGTTCTTC	CASSSGVTEQFF
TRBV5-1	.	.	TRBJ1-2	TGCGCCAGCAGTTTGACAACCTCTAACTATGGCTACACCTTC	CASSLTTSNYGYTF
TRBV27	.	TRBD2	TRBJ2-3	TGTGCCAGCAGGAAGGGAGGGCCGGATACGCAGTATTTT	CASRKGGPDTQYF
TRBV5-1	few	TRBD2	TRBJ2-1	TGCGCCAGCAGCTCCCAGGGGTCCGCGGGGGGGGGTTACAATGAGCAGTTCTTC	CASSSQGSAGGGYNEQFF
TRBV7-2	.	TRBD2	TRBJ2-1	TGTGCCAGCAGCTCACGAACTAGCGGGAGGAGCAATGAGCAGTTCTTC	CASSSRTSGRSNEQFF
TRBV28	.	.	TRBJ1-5	TGTGCCAGCAGCCCTCAGGGGAAGGGTAATTATCAGCCCCAGCATTTT	CASSPQGKGNYQPQHF
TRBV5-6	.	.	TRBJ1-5	TGTGCCAGCAGCTTGTACGCGGGAATGGAACAGCCCCAGCATTTT	CASSLYAGMEQPQHF
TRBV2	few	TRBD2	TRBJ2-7	TGTGCCAGCAGTTGGACTAGCGGGTTGTACGAGCAGTACTTC	CASSWTSGLYEQYF
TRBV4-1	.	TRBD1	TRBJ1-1	TGCGCCAGCAGCCAGGGACAGCTGGGGGGTGGGACTGAAGCTTTCTTT	CASSQGQLGGGTEAFF
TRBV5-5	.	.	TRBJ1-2	TGTGCCAGCAGCTCCGTCGGCGGAGTTAACTATGGCTACACCTTC	CASSSVGGVNYGYTF
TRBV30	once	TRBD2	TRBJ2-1	TGTGCCTGGAGAGGGACTAGCGGGAGCTACTACAATGAGCAGTTCTTC	CAWRGTSGSYYNEQFF
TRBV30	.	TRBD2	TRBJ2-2	TGTGCCTGGAGTGTGCCTAGCGGGGGGAATACCGGGGAGCTGTTTTTT	CAWSVPSGGNTGELFF
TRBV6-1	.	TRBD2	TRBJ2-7	TGTGCCACGGGAGCGGGAGGGCACGAGCAGTACTTC	CATGAGGHEQYF
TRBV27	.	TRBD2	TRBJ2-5	TGTGCCAGCAGTTTAAGGGGCCCCCAGACTAGCGGGAGGGCCTGGGGGCAAGAGACCCAGTACTTC	CASSLRGPQTSGRAWGQETQYF
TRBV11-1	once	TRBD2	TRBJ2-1	TGTGCCAGCAGCTTAGAGACGGGAGCGGGAAATGAGCAGTTCTTC	CASSLETGAGNEQFF
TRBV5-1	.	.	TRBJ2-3	TGCGCCAGCAGCTTGGATTTGCGAGATACGCAGTATTTT	CASSLDLRDTQYF
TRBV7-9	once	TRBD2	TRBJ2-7	TGTGCCAGCAGCTTCGGGGGAGGGGTGGGAGACGAGCAGTACTTC	CASSFGGGVGDEQYF
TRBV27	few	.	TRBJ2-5	TGTGCCAGCAGTTTATTAGGGGTGCCCTCGGAGACCCAGTACTTC	CASSLLGVPSETQYF
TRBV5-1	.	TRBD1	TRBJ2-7	TGCGCCAGCAGCTTGGCTCAGGGGGCCCGCGAGCAGTACTTC	CASSLAQGAREQYF
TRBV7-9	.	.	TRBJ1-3	TGTGCCACCGCGAATGGGCCTTCTGGAAACACCATATATTTT	CATANGPSGNTIYF
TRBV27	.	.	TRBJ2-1	TGTGCCAGCAGACGGGAGACTGAGCAGTTCTTC	CASRRETEQFF
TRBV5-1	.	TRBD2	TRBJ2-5	TGCGCCAGCAGCTTCACTAGCGTAAACCAAGAGACCCAGTACTTC	CASSFTSVNQETQYF
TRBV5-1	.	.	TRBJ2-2	TGCGCCAGCAGCAGTCGGGACATTACGAACACCGGGGAGCTGTTTTTT	CASSSRDITNTGELFF
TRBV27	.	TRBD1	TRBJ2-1	TGTGCCAGCAGCATAGACAGGGGCGGGAATGAGCAGTTCTTC	CASSIDRGGNEQFF
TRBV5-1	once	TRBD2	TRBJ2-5	TGCGCCAGCAGCTCTCCCCCCGGGACTAGCAAAGAGACCCAGTACTTC	CASSSPPGTSKETQYF
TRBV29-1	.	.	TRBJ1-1	TGCAGCGTTCGGGTAGGTGGGAACACTGAAGCTTTCTTT	CSVRVGGNTEAFF
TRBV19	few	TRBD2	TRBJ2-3	TGTGCCAGTAGTAAAGCGGGGGGCACAGATACGCAGTATTTT	CASSKAGGTDTQYF
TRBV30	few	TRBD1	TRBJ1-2	TGTGCCTGGACCACTTCCCCCGGGACAGGGGGCCCCGGCTACACCTTC	CAWTTSPGTGGPGYTF
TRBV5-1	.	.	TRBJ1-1	TGCGCCAGCAGCTTGCAAGGGGCAGGTACTGAAGCTTTCTTT	CASSLQGAGTEAFF